These 8 T cell receptor beta chains came from one sample sequenced in a study of blood T cells in healthy people across ages. For the second PCR, which ran for about 7 to 11 cycles, a sample-barcoded 5' primer and a J-beta primer mix were used. TCRdb recomputed calls from the 5' RACE reads with MiXCR, one row per CDR3 protein. Altogether approximately 1,000,000 distinct CDR3 sequences are present, around two fifths being singletons, with the ten largest covering roughly 13%. The sample was blood. The receptors derive from a young man in good health.

The CDR3 DNA follows: TGTGCCAGCAGCCCCGACTTTTTGTCCTACGAGCAGTACTTC. Residues: CASSPDFLSYEQYF. The genes are TRBV3-1 and TRBJ2-7; D is uncertain. V dropped 4 bases and J dropped 1 base, with 11 bases sitting between them. CDR3 length equals 14 residues. Germline V gene lookup returns CDR1 LGHDT and CDR2 YNNKEL (reference sequence).

This clonotype was seen only a few times. V gene TRBV29-1 combines with J gene TRBJ1-5, with D maybe TRBD1 (6 bases). The germline CDR1 and CDR2 sequences are SQVTM and ANQGSEA. This CDR3 region has 14 residues. V was pared by 5 bases and J by 0 bases, with 11 bases between. CDR3 bases: TGCAGCGTTCTGACAGGAAATAGCAATCAGCCCCAGCATTTT. It yields the protein CSVLTGNSNQPQHF.

This clonotype was observed a few times. The J gene is TRBJ1-1, the V gene TRBV20-1; TRBD1 matches at 8 bases. The CDR3 is 14 residues long. Germline-derived CDR1 and CDR2 are DFQATT and SNEGSKA (reference sequence). Losses at the gene ends were 6 bases for V and 3 bases for J; bases not matched to a gene: 9. In nucleotides, the CDR3 is TGCAGTGCAGATTGGGACAGGCGAGACACTGAAGCTTTCTTT. This encodes CSADWDRRDTEAFF.

This CDR3 reads CASSYTRGQETQYF. In DNA, the CDR3 is TGTGCCAGCAGTTACACCAGGGGCCAAGAGACCCAGTACTTC. The chain combines TRBV6-6 with TRBJ2-5; possibly TRBD1 for D (6 bases). The CDR3 contains 14 residues. Germline V CDR1 and CDR2: MNHNY, SVGAGI (reference sequence). Between the trimmed V and J ends, which lost 2 bases and 1 base, there was a span of 8 bases.

This clonotype was detected a few times. The gene calls are TRBV5-1 and TRBJ2-3, with D perhaps matching TRBD1 (6 bases). The CDR3 sequence is 13 residues long. V was trimmed by 7 bases and J by 4 bases, leaving 13 bases between them. Germline V CDR1 and CDR2: SGHRS, YFSETQ. Here the CDR3 reads CASHEDRPDTQYF. CDR3 DNA: TGCGCCAGCCATGAGGACAGACCAGATACGCAGTATTTT. The whole variable domain, remainder taken from reference TRBV5-1 and TRBJ2-3, is KAGVTQTPRYLIKTRGQQVTLSCSPISGHRSVSWYQQTPGQGLQFLFEYFSETQRNKGNFPGRFSGRQFSNSRSEMNVSTLELGDSALYLCASHEDRPDTQYFGPGTRLTVL.

Regarding this clonotype: A junction end diverges from the germline sequence, so it may reflect a read error. V usage is TRBV27 and J usage is TRBJ2-1; D is unclear. Germline CDR1 and CDR2: MNHEY and SMNVEV (reference sequence). This CDR3 comprises 13 residues. CDR3 amino acids: CASILTSYNEQFF. CDR3 nucleotides: TGTGCCAGCATTTTAACCAGCTACAATGAGCAGTTCTTC.

The chain carries TRBV5-1 and TRBJ2-1, with D possibly TRBD1 on 6 matching bases. The CDR3 loop spans 15 amino acids. The germline V gene encodes CDR1 SGHRS and CDR2 YFSETQ. V lost 0 bases and J 3 bases, leaving 10 bases between the germline ends. The DNA of the CDR3 is TGCGCCAGCAGCTTGGAAGGACAGTACTACAATGAGCAGTTCTTC. The encoded protein is CASSLEGQYYNEQFF. Full variable domain (remainder filled in from reference TRBV5-1 and TRBJ2-1): KAGVTQTPRYLIKTRGQQVTLSCSPISGHRSVSWYQQTPGQGLQFLFEYFSETQRNKGNFPGRFSGRQFSNSRSEMNVSTLELGDSALYLCASSLEGQYYNEQFFGPGTRLTVL.

The sample holds a few counts of this clonotype. The chain combines TRBV20-1 with TRBJ2-7; 7 positions agree with TRBD1. CDR1 is DFQATT and CDR2 is SNEGSKA in the germline V gene (reference sequence). The CDR3 loop spans 15 amino acids. V shed 3 bases and J 0 bases; nucleotides not matched to a gene: 8. In DNA, the CDR3 is TGCAGTGCTAGGGGAGAGGGGGCAAACTCCTACGAGCAGTACTTC. Translation: CSARGEGANSYEQYF.